The rows below give T cell receptor beta chains drawn from one sample of a study of human T cells and chemical hapten exposure. MiXCR, run by TCRdb on the RACE reads, gives a single entry per CDR3 protein. The data show 70,000 to 80,000 distinct CDR3 sequences, with 32% seen just once and over 7.5% held by the top ten. The material was whole blood, obtained in connection with sensitization to the hapten diphenylcyclopropenone (DPC). The receptors originated from a man between 40 and 49 years old with alopecia areata. Some clones in this sample may be carry-over from other donors' samples. Both conserved end residues are part of each CDR3. Each record gives: D gene, V gene, J gene, clone size, CDR3 DNA, CDR3 protein. A D gene is named only where the DNA matches it firmly. Some rows have no size entry. The others give once, few or many, or a class for an expanded clone.

.	TRBV3-1	TRBJ1-4	.	TGTGCCAGCAGCCAAAGAGGAGCAAAAGAGACACGAGCACTGTTTTTT	CASSQRGAKETRALFF
.	TRBV20-1	TRBJ2-3	.	TGCAGTGCTAGAGAGCCGGGAACAGATACGCAGTATTTT	CSAREPGTDTQYF
.	TRBV5-1	TRBJ2-1	.	TGCGCCAGCAGCTCCCCCCAAGACAGGCCCCGGAATGAGCAGTTCTTC	CASSSPQDRPRNEQFF
.	TRBV12-3/TRBV12-4	TRBJ1-2	.	TGTGCCAGCAGTTCGAGACAGGCAGGCTATGGCTACACCTTC	CASSSRQAGYGYTF
TRBD1	TRBV18	TRBJ1-1	.	TGTGCCAGCTCCGCACAGGGGCTGAACACTGAAGCTTTCTTT	CASSAQGLNTEAFF
.	TRBV12-3/TRBV12-4	TRBJ2-7	once	TGTGCCAGCAGTTTAAACTGGAGCTCCTACGAGCAGTACTTC	CASSLNWSSYEQYF
.	TRBV7-9	TRBJ1-1	few	TGTGCCAGCAGTTATGTCGGGGTTGAAGCTTTCTTT	CASSYVGVEAFF
.	TRBV25-1	TRBJ2-7	few	TGTGCCAGCAAACCAGGGACGGCCTACGAGCAGTACTTC	CASKPGTAYEQYF
.	TRBV27	TRBJ2-2	few	TGTGCCAGCAGTTATCAGGGAACCGGGGAGCTGTTTTTT	CASSYQGTGELFF
.	TRBV4-2	TRBJ2-5	few	TGTGCCAGCAGCCTCCGGTGGAAAGGAGGAGAGACCCAGTACTTC	CASSLRWKGGETQYF
TRBD2	TRBV2	TRBJ2-7	medium-sized	TGTGCCAGCACCGGGACTAGCGGGAGGAAGTACTTC	CASTGTSGRKYF
TRBD1	TRBV28	TRBJ1-5	few	TGTGCCAGCAGTGAACAGGGGTCCCTCGTTCAGCCCCAGCATTTT	CASSEQGSLVQPQHF
TRBD2	TRBV9	TRBJ2-7	.	TGTGCCAGCAGCGTATCTCCTAGCGGTACCTACGAGCAGTACTTC	CASSVSPSGTYEQYF
TRBD2	TRBV5-1	TRBJ2-1	.	TGCGCCAGCAGCCTCCAACCGACTAGCGGAGGTGGGAATGAGCAGTTCTTC	CASSLQPTSGGGNEQFF
.	TRBV7-9	TRBJ1-4	few	TGTGCCAGCAGCCCGACAGGCTCTAATGAAAACCTGTTTTTT	CASSPTGSNENLFF